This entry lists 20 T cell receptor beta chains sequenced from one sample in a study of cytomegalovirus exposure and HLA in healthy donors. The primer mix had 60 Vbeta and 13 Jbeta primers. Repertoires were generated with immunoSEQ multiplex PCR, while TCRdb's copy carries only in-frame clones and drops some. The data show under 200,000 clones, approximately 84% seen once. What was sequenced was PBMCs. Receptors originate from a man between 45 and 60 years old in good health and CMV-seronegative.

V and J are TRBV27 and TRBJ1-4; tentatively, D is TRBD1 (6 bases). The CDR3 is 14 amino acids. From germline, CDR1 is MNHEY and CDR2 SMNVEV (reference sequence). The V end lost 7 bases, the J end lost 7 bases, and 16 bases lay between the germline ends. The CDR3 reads CASTLTTGSEKLFF. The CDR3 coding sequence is TGTGCCAGCACTCTTACGACAGGCAGTGAAAAACTGTTTTTT.

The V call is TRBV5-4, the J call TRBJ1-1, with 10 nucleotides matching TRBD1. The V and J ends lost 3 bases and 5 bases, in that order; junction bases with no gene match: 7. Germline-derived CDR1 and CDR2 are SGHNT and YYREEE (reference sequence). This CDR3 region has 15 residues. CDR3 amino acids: CASSSRDRGYTEAFF. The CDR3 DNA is TGTGCCAGCAGCTCCCGGGACAGGGGATATACTGAAGCTTTCTTT.

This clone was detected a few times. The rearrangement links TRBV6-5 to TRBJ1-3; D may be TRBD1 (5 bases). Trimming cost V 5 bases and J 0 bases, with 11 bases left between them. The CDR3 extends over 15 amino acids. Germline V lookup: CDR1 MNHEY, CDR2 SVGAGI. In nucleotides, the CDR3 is TGTGCCAGCAGTCGGGAGGGGAGCTCTGGAAACACCATATATTTT. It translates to CASSREGSSGNTIYF.

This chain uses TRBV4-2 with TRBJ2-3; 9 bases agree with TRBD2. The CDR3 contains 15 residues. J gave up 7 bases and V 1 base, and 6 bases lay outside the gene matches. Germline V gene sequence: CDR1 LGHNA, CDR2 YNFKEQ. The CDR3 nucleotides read TGTGCCAGCAGCCAAGGGCGGGGGGGTCCAAATACGCAGTATTTT. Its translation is CASSQGRGGPNTQYF.

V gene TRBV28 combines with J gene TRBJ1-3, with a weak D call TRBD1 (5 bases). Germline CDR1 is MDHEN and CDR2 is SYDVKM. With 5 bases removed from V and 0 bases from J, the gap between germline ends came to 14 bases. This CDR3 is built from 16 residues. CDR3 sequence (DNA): TGTGCCAGCAGTCCTCCTACAGGATTCTCTGGAAACACCATATATTTT. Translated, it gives CASSPPTGFSGNTIYF.

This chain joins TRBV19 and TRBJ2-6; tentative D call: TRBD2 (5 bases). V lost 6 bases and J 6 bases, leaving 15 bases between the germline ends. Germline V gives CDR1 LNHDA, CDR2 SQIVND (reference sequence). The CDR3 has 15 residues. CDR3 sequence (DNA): TGTGCCAGTAGCCTGGCGGGTCATGCGGCCAACGTCCTGACTTTC. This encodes CASSLAGHAANVLTF.

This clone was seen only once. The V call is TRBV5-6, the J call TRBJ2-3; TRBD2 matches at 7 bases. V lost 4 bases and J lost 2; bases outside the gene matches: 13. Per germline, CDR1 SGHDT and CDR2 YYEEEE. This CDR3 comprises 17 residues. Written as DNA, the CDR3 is TGTGCCAGCAGCCCGGGCGGGCCTAGCGGAAACACAGATACGCAGTATTTT. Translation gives CASSPGGPSGNTDTQYF.

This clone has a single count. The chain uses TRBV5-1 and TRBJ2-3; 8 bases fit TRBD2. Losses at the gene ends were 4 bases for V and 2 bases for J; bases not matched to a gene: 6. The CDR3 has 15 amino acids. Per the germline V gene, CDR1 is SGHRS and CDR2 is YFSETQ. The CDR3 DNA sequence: TGCGCCAGCAGCCCGCGGGGGGACTTCACAGATACGCAGTATTTT. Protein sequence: CASSPRGDFTDTQYF.

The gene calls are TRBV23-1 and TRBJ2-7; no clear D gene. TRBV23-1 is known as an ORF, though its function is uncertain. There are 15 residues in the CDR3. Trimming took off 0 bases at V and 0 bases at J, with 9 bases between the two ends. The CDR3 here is CASSQSNRSSYEQYF. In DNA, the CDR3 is TGCGCCAGCAGTCAATCGAACCGCAGCTCCTACGAGCAGTACTTC.

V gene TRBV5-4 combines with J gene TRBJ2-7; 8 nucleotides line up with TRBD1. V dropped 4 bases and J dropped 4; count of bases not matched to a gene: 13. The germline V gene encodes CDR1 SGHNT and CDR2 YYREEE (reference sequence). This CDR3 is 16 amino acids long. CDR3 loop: CASSKGTGLGKYEQYF. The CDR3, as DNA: TGTGCCAGCAGCAAGGGGACAGGACTTGGAAAGTACGAGCAGTACTTC.

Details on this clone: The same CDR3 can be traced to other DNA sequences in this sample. CDR3 amino acids: CASSRGQGGQPQHF. CDR3 in DNA: TGTGCCAGCAGCCGGGGACAGGGAGGTCAGCCCCAGCATTTT. This sequence joins TRBV6-5 and TRBJ1-5; 9 bases align to TRBD1. Germline V gives CDR1 MNHEY, CDR2 SVGAGI. V was clipped by 6 bases and J by 6 bases; unmatched bases: 6. The CDR3 is 14 amino acids.

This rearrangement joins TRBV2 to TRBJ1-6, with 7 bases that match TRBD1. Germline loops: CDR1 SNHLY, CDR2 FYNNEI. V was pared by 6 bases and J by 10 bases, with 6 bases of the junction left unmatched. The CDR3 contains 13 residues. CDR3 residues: CASRGQTGSPLHF. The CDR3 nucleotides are TGTGCCAGCAGGGGACAGACAGGGTCACCCCTCCACTTT.

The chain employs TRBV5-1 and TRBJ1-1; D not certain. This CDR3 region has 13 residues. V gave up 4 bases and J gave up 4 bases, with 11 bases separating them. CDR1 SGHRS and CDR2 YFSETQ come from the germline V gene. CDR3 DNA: TGCGCCAGCAGCCCCCGGGTGACCACTGAAGCTTTCTTT. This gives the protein CASSPRVTTEAFF.

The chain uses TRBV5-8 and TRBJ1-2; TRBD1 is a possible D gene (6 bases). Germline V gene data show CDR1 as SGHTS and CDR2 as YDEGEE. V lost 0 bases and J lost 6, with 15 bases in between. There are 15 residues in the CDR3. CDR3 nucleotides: TGTGCCAGCAGCTTGGTTCCGGGGGGCCGGGATGGCTACACCTTC. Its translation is CASSLVPGGRDGYTF.

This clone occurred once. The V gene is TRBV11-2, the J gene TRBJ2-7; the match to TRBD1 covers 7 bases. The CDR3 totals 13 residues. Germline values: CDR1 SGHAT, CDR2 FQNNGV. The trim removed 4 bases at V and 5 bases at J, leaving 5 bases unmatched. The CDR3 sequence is CASSSTGDHEQYF. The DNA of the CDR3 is TGTGCCAGCAGCTCCACAGGGGACCACGAGCAGTACTTC.

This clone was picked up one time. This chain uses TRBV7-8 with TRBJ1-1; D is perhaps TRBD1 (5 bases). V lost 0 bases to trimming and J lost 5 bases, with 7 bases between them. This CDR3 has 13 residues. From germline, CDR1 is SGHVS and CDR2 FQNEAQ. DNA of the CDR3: TGTGCCAGCAGCTTAGCCCGGGGGACTGAAGCTTTCTTT. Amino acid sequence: CASSLARGTEAFF.

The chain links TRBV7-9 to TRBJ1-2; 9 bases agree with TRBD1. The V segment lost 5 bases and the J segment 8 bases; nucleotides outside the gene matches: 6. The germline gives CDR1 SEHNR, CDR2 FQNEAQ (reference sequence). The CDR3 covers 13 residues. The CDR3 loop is CASSPGQGEGYTF. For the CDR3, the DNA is TGTGCCAGCAGCCCGGGACAGGGAGAGGGCTACACCTTC.

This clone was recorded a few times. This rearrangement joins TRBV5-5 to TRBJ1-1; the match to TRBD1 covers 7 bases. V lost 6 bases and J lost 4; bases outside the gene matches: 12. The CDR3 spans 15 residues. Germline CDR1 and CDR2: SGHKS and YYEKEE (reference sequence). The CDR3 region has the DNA TGTGCCAGCATCCAGCGCCCCAGGGACAGCACTGAAGCTTTCTTT. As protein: CASIQRPRDSTEAFF. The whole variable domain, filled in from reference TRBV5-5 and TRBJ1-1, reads DAGVTQSPTHLIKTRGQQVTLRCSPISGHKSVSWYQQVLGQGPQFIFQYYEKEERGRGNFPDRFSARQFPNYSSELNVNALLLGDSALYLCASIQRPRDSTEAFFGQGTRLTVV.

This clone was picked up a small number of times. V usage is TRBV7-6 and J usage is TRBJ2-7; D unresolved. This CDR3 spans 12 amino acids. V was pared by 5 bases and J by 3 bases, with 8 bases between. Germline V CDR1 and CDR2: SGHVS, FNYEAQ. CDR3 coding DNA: TGTGCCAGCAGCCTAAGAGGCTACGAGCAGTACTTC. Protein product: CASSLRGYEQYF.

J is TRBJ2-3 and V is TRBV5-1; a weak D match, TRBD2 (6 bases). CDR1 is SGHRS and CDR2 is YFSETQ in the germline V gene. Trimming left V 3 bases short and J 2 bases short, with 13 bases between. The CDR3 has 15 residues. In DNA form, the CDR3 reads TGCGCCAGCAGCTCGACGGGGGTTCTCACAGATACGCAGTATTTT. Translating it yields CASSSTGVLTDTQYF. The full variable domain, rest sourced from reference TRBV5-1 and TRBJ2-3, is KAGVTQTPRYLIKTRGQQVTLSCSPISGHRSVSWYQQTPGQGLQFLFEYFSETQRNKGNFPGRFSGRQFSNSRSEMNVSTLELGDSALYLCASSSTGVLTDTQYFGPGTRLTVL.